A selection of T cell receptor beta chains follows, all from one sample in a study of cytomegalovirus exposure and HLA in healthy donors. The data were produced by immunoSEQ multiplex PCR, yet TCRdb's version contains in-frame clones alone and is incomplete. The table lists 150,000 to 200,000 clones, roughly 81% of them singletons, with 1.2% in the top ten. The sequenced sample was PBMCs. These TCRs come from a woman aged 25 to 39 in good health and CMV-seronegative. Both conserved end residues are part of each CDR3. A D gene is named only where the DNA matches it firmly. Size values are once, few and many counts, or a class for expanded clones, and some rows have none.

>-|TRBV9|-|TRBJ1-2
TGTGCCAGCAGCATCATACCGGGGGGAGGCTACACCTTC
CASSIIPGGGYTF
>-|TRBV28|TRBD1|TRBJ1-2
TGTGCCAGCACCTCACCTGGGACAGGGAGTTTAATTTTCTATGGCTACACCTTC
CASTSPGTGSLIFYGYTF
>-|TRBV5-1|-|TRBJ1-4
TGCGCCAGCACGTCGCATTCCGGACATTCTAATGAAAAACTGTTTTTT
CASTSHSGHSNEKLFF
>-|TRBV13|TRBD1|TRBJ1-4
TGTGCCAGCAGCCAAGAGGGGACAGATGCAAAACTGTTTTTT
CASSQEGTDAKLFF
>-|TRBV5-1|TRBD2|TRBJ2-3
TGCGCCAGCAGCATATTAGCGGGAGTAACAGATACGCAGTATTTT
CASSILAGVTDTQYF
>-|TRBV5-1|TRBD2|TRBJ2-1
TGCGCCAGCAGCCACCAAGGGCTAGCGGGAGGGAGGGGCAATGAGCAGTTCTTC
CASSHQGLAGGRGNEQFF
>-|TRBV7-9|-|TRBJ1-3
TGTGCCAGCAGCTGGGAGGGGGGAACTGGAAACACCATATATTTT
CASSWEGGTGNTIYF
>-|TRBV6-1|-|TRBJ1-1
TGTGCCAGCAGTGCCTCACAGATGAACACTGAAGCTTTCTTT
CASSASQMNTEAFF
>-|TRBV6-5|TRBD1|TRBJ1-2
TGTGCCAGCAGTCCGTGGGACAGGCCGGCGGGGGGCTACACCTTC
CASSPWDRPAGGYTF
>-|TRBV5-1|-|TRBJ2-3
TGCGCCAGCAGCTTGGGAGCAGGGGATCAGCAGTATTTT
CASSLGAGDQQYF
>-|TRBV29-1|TRBD1|TRBJ1-2
TGCAGCGTTGAAGATTCTTGGGACAGGGTAACCACTCTCTATGGCTACACCTTC
CSVEDSWDRVTTLYGYTF
>-|TRBV7-9|-|TRBJ2-7
TGTGCCAGCAGCCTAGTGACTAGGTCCTACGAGCAGTACTTC
CASSLVTRSYEQYF
>-|TRBV7-8|-|TRBJ2-3
TGTGCCAGCAGCCAATCCACAGATACGCAGTATTTT
CASSQSTDTQYF
>-|TRBV19|TRBD1|TRBJ1-2
TGTGCCAGTAGTACCGAGACAGGGTATGGCTACACCTTC
CASSTETGYGYTF
>-|TRBV6-5|TRBD1|TRBJ2-5
TGTGCCAGCAGCAAGGGACAGTTGGAGACCCAGTACTTC
CASSKGQLETQYF
>-|TRBV5-5|-|TRBJ2-3
TGTGCCAGCAGCTTGCGGTTCAGGGGACGAGAGGAGGATACGCAGTATTTT
CASSLRFRGREEDTQYF
>-|TRBV18|TRBD1|TRBJ2-3
TGTGCCAGCTCACGGGGACAGGGGTTAACAGATACGCAGTATTTT
CASSRGQGLTDTQYF
>-|TRBV11-3|-|TRBJ1-2
TGTGCCAGCAGCTTAAGCGGATACTATGGCTACACCTTC
CASSLSGYYGYTF
>-|TRBV28|-|TRBJ2-5
TGTGCCAGCCAGCGCCAGCTCCAAGAGACCCAGTACTTC
CASQRQLQETQYF
>few|TRBV6-6|TRBD2|TRBJ2-7
TGTGCCAGCACCCAGGGCGGGAGTGTCTCCTACGAGCAGTACTTC
CASTQGGSVSYEQYF
>-|TRBV5-1|TRBD2|TRBJ2-3
TGCGCCAGCAGCCTAAGACTAGCGGGGGATACGCAGTATTTT
CASSLRLAGDTQYF
>-|TRBV15|-|TRBJ1-3
TGTGCCACCAGCAGAGATTTACGGGGCTCTGGAAACACCATATATTTT
CATSRDLRGSGNTIYF
>-|TRBV7-9|-|TRBJ2-7
TGTGCCAGCAGCTGGGGGGACTACGAGCAGTACTTC
CASSWGDYEQYF
>-|TRBV4-1|-|TRBJ1-3
TGCGCCAGCAGCCAAGATCAAGCCTCTGGAAACACCATATATTTT
CASSQDQASGNTIYF
>-|TRBV27|TRBD1|TRBJ2-7
TGTGCCAGCAGTTTACAGGGACAGGGGCACGTCCAGCAGTACTTC
CASSLQGQGHVQQYF
>-|TRBV28|-|TRBJ1-2
TGTGCCAGCAGTCTAGATGCGGGGGGCAACTATGGCTACACCTTC
CASSLDAGGNYGYTF
>-|TRBV30|-|TRBJ1-5
TGTGCCTGGAGTGCCGGGCAGGGGTCGGGTCAGCCCCAGCATTTT
CAWSAGQGSGQPQHF
>-|TRBV27|-|TRBJ2-2
TGTGCCAGCAGCTTCTCGCGGGAGAACACCGGGGAGCTGTTTTTT
CASSFSRENTGELFF
>-|TRBV5-6|TRBD2|TRBJ2-2
TGTGCCAGCAGCCCTTGGACTAGCGGGAGAACAACCGGGGAGCTGTTTTTT
CASSPWTSGRTTGELFF
>-|TRBV18|TRBD1|TRBJ1-1
TGTGCCAGCTCACCACCGACAGGGCAGAACACTGAAGCTTTCTTT
CASSPPTGQNTEAFF
>-|TRBV6-1|TRBD1|TRBJ2-7
TGTGCCAGCAGCCTCCGGGACAGCCGCTCCTACGAGCAGTACTTC
CASSLRDSRSYEQYF